This T cell receptor beta chain derives from a study of patients and donors after allogeneic stem cell transplantation. Using its own MiXCR run on the RT-PCR reads, TCRdb lists one record per CDR3 protein. The sample lists 150,000 to 200,000 distinct CDR3 sequences; about 30% were seen once. The length of the CDR3 is 15 residues. Trimming stripped 2 bases from V and 2 bases from J, with 10 bases between. Germline CDR1 and CDR2: MNHEY and SMNVEV (reference sequence). The source of this sequence is a human donor who was either an allogeneic HSCT recipient or a stem cell or donor lymphocyte infusion donor (not recorded which). It is not recorded whose cells these are; they may come from a transplant donor. The chain has TRBV27 and TRBJ2-1, with D unclear. Input material: blood, either unsorted or a sorted T cell fraction (not recorded which). CDR3 residues: CASSLSQVAYNEQFF. CDR3 sequence (DNA): TGTGCCAGCAGTTTAAGTCAGGTCGCCTACAATGAGCAGTTCTTC.